This TCR beta chain derives from a study of technical replicates of blood from several donors. CDR1 and CDR2 (germline): LGHNT, FRNRAP. V lost 6 bases and J lost 4, with 5 bases in between. There are 11 residues in the CDR3. Measured with immunoSEQ multiplex PCR; TCRdb has only the in-frame clones, and not every one. The table includes roughly 76,000 clones, 90% to 95% detected once. The TCR originated in a human donor in good health. The source material was T cells isolated from PBMCs. V usage is TRBV12-5 and J usage is TRBJ2-3; D remains unclear. The CDR3 DNA reads TGTGCTAGTGGCTATCCAGATACGCAGTATTTT. The encoded protein is CASGYPDTQYF.